This TCR beta chain is from a study of T cell clonality in common variable immunodeficiency. This clone was detected many times. Antigen specificity is unknown. The CDR3 end falls 3 residues outside the read, so it is completed with the germline J gene. Per the germline V gene, CDR1 is LGHDT and CDR2 is YNNKEL (reference sequence). This CDR3 is built from 13 residues. Trimming removed 9 bases from V and 6 bases from J, with 18 bases in between. Study-level points and caveats: Common variable immunodeficiency TCR beta sequences reportedly had fewer deletions and N-nucleotide insertions. Patient heterogeneity in the CVID cohort limited correlations between repertoire features and clinical complications.

Control and CVID samples contributed equal amounts of genomic DNA. Profiled with immunoSEQ multiplex PCR; TCRdb holds only in-frame clones, not every one. The sample includes tens of thousands of clones, none of them occurring once. This chain joins TRBV3-1 (or the pseudogene TRBV3-2) and TRBJ2-7, with D possibly being TRBD1 (6 bases). Specimen: peripheral blood mononuclear cells. The sequence was collected from a person between 18 and 75 years old in good health. CDR3 bases read: TGTGCCAGTTATGGACAGCCCCCCCCCGAG. Its protein is CASYGQPPPE. The CDR3 as a whole reads CASYGQPPPEQYF.